The entry that follows covers one T cell receptor beta chain sequence. The record originates from a study of control samples from healthy donors and cancer patients. The table came from immunoSEQ multiplex PCR; TCRdb's copy has only in-frame clones and leaves some out. The table has tens of thousands of clones, approximately 94% seen once. The sequenced sample consisted of PBMCs. This receptor was identified in a man aged 30 to 45 with colorectal cancer.

The CDR3, as DNA: TGCGCCAGCAGCTCGCCGGGACTAGCGGGGGGGCCGGTTGGTAAAAACATTCAGTACTTC. Its protein product is CASSSPGLAGGPVGKNIQYF. The V and J genes are TRBV5-1 and TRBJ2-4; 16 nucleotides align to TRBD2. CDR1 and CDR2 (germline): SGHRS, YFSETQ. This CDR3 region has 20 residues. V lost 3 bases and J lost 4; bases outside the gene matches: 13. Full variable domain (outside the CDR3, taken from reference TRBV5-1 and TRBJ2-4): KAGVTQTPRYLIKTRGQQVTLSCSPISGHRSVSWYQQTPGQGLQFLFEYFSETQRNKGNFPGRFSGRQFSNSRSEMNVSTLELGDSALYLCASSSPGLAGGPVGKNIQYFGAGTRLSVL.